This TCR beta chain was retrieved from a study of response to subunit inactivated influenza vaccine. This clonotype has a handful of counts. The antigen is not known. Findings and limits, study-wide: Few additional T cells are recruited per seasonal influenza vaccination, authors suggested.

Germline lookup yields CDR1 MNHNS and CDR2 SASEGT. V lost 7 bases and J lost 2; bases outside the gene matches: 3. The CDR3 length is 15 residues. TCRdb redid the calling of the RT-PCR reads with MiXCR, one entry per CDR3 protein. The sample lists 450,000 to 550,000 distinct CDR3 sequences, 25% occurring once. Source: CD4+ T cells sorted from PBMCs, taken around 5 days after vaccination. The genes are TRBV6-1 and TRBJ2-1, with 12 positions matching TRBD2. The receptor comes from a man aged 50 to 60 who received an inactivated influenza vaccine. The CDR3 DNA reads TGTGCCAGCACCCTAGCGGGAGGGCCCTACAATGAGCAGTTCTTC. Its translation is CASTLAGGPYNEQFF.